The 26 T cell receptor beta chains given below trace back to one sample, sequenced in a study of blood T cell repertoires in COVID-19. Measured with immunoSEQ multiplex PCR; TCRdb has only the in-frame clones, and not every one. Found here are approximately 93,000 clones, approximately 88% of them singletons; the top ten hold around 0.44%. Sequencing was performed on peripheral blood. The receptors come from a man in his fifties or sixties with acute or convalescent COVID-19.

CDR3 nucleotides: TGTGCCAGTAGTAACGGACTAGCTTCTTCCTACGAGCAGTACTTC. It specifies CASSNGLASSYEQYF. The V gene is TRBV19, the J gene TRBJ2-7, with TRBD2 matching over 8 bases. Germline V CDR1 and CDR2: LNHDA, SQIVND (reference sequence). The V segment lost 4 bases and the J segment 1 base; nucleotides outside the gene matches: 6. This CDR3 contains 15 residues.

V gene TRBV4-1 combines with J gene TRBJ2-3, with 10 bases aligning to TRBD2. The CDR3 loop spans 16 amino acids. CDR1 and CDR2 from the germline V gene are MGHRA and YSYEKL. V gave up 2 bases and J gave up 1 base; unmatched junction bases: 3. The CDR3 DNA sequence: TGCGCCAGCAGCCAACTGACTAGCGGGCGCACAGATACGCAGTATTTT. Encoded protein: CASSQLTSGRTDTQYF.

This clone was seen just once. The chain has TRBV10-3 and TRBJ1-1, with a possible D match to TRBD1 (6 bases). Germline assignment: CDR1 ENHRY and CDR2 SYGVKD. CDR3 length: 15 residues. With 10 bases removed from V and 5 bases from J, the gap between germline ends came to 23 bases. The CDR3 region is CATDYTGQSGTEAFF. CDR3 DNA: TGTGCCACGGATTATACAGGGCAATCCGGGACTGAAGCTTTCTTT.

The rearrangement uses TRBV28 and TRBJ2-1, with 8 nucleotides matching TRBD1. The CDR3 extends over 15 amino acids. CDR1 is MDHEN, CDR2 SYDVKM, per germline. V shed 7 bases, J shed 3 bases, and the junction held 8 bases outside the gene matches. The DNA of the CDR3 is TGTGCCAGCATCGCCGACAGGGGACTCTACAATGAGCAGTTCTTC. This sequence encodes CASIADRGLYNEQFF.

J is TRBJ2-3 and V is TRBV12-5, with D tentatively TRBD1 (5 bases). Trimming left V 2 bases short and J 0 bases short, with 6 bases between. The CDR3 runs to 14 residues. CDR1 LGHNT and CDR2 FRNRAP come from the germline V gene. CDR3 DNA sequence: TGTGCTAGTGGTTTGCGACAGAGCACAGATACGCAGTATTTT. Its translation is CASGLRQSTDTQYF.

The rearrangement joins TRBV5-1 to TRBJ1-2; 9 positions agree with TRBD1. The germline CDR1 and CDR2 sequences are SGHRS and YFSETQ. The CDR3 consists of 17 residues. V dropped 4 bases and J dropped 6; count of bases not matched to a gene: 16. For the CDR3, the DNA is TGCGCCAGCAGCACCACGGGACAGGGATCCCCCAGGGATGGCTACACCTTC. This gives the protein CASSTTGQGSPRDGYTF. Combining the CDR3 with reference TRBV5-1 and TRBJ1-2 gives the whole variable domain KAGVTQTPRYLIKTRGQQVTLSCSPISGHRSVSWYQQTPGQGLQFLFEYFSETQRNKGNFPGRFSGRQFSNSRSEMNVSTLELGDSALYLCASSTTGQGSPRDGYTFGSGTRLTVV.

This CDR3 is CATRGAARWNTGELFF. In nucleotides, the CDR3 is TGTGCCACCAGGGGGGCAGCCCGGTGGAACACCGGGGAGCTGTTTTTT. This rearrangement joins TRBV19 to TRBJ2-2, with D possibly matching TRBD1 (7 bases). The germline V gene has CDR1 LNHDA and CDR2 SQIVND (reference sequence). CDR3 length equals 16 residues. Trimming cost V 10 bases and J 1 base, with 19 bases left between them.

The genes are TRBV4-1 and TRBJ1-4; D is unclear. Germline CDR1 reads MGHRA; CDR2 reads YSYEKL. Trimming pared 0 bases from V and 0 bases from J, leaving 8 bases between. The CDR3 spans 16 residues. The CDR3 DNA sequence: TGCGCCAGCAGCCAAGAGTGGCAGGCAACTAATGAAAAACTGTTTTTT. It translates to CASSQEWQATNEKLFF.

The chain carries TRBV19 and TRBJ2-1; 13 bases are shared with TRBD2. V gave up 3 bases and J gave up 6 bases; unmatched junction bases: 5. The germline gives CDR1 LNHDA, CDR2 SQIVND (reference sequence). The CDR3 spans 16 residues. The CDR3 bases are TGTGCCAGTAGTATTCTGAGGACTAGCGGGAGCAATGAGCAGTTCTTC. This translates into CASSILRTSGSNEQFF.

The DNA for the CDR3 is TGTGCCAGTAGTATAAGGCGGGGATCCGTCGCCTACGAGCAGTACTTC. This sequence encodes CASSIRRGSVAYEQYF. The chain links TRBV19 to TRBJ2-7, with D perhaps TRBD2 (6 bases). The CDR3 is 16 amino acids. The V gene's germline CDR1 is LNHDA and CDR2 SQIVND (reference sequence). V was trimmed by 2 bases and J by 2 bases, leaving 16 bases between them.

The rearrangement links TRBV10-3 to TRBJ2-2; TRBD2 aligns across 13 bases. Germline trimming cut 4 bases from V and 0 bases from J; bases unmatched to any gene: 2. The germline CDR1 and CDR2 sequences are ENHRY and SYGVKD. The CDR3 loop spans 17 amino acids. For the CDR3, the DNA is TGTGCCATCAGTGGGACTAGCGGGGGAACGAACACCGGGGAGCTGTTTTTT. Translation gives CAISGTSGGTNTGELFF.

The chain uses TRBV7-6 and TRBJ2-1; possible D gene TRBD2, 6 bases. CDR3 size: 15 residues. V was shortened by 1 base and J by 8 bases, with 15 bases between the two germline ends. Germline CDR1 and CDR2: SGHVS and FNYEAQ. DNA for the CDR3: TGTGCCAGCAGCTTAGAGCGGGTTACGCCCCATGAGCAGTTCTTC. This translates into CASSLERVTPHEQFF. Supplemented by reference TRBV7-6 and TRBJ2-1, the full variable domain reads GAGVSQSPRYKVTKRGQDVALRCDPISGHVSLYWYRQALGQGPEFLTYFNYEAQQDKSGLPNDRFSAERPEGSISTLTIQRTEQRDSAMYRCASSLERVTPHEQFFGPGTRLTVL.

CDR3 bases: TGTGCCAGCGGACCGGGACAGGGAACCTACGAGCAGTACTTC. Its translation is CASGPGQGTYEQYF. V and J are TRBV25-1 and TRBJ2-7; 9 bases line up with TRBD1. The CDR3 length is 14 residues. Germline-derived CDR1 and CDR2 are MGHDK and SYGVNS. V dropped 8 bases and J dropped 2; count of bases not matched to a gene: 7.

The chain carries TRBV5-1 and TRBJ1-1; 9 bases align to TRBD1. The V gene end was trimmed by 4 bases and the J gene end by 1 base; junction bases not matched to a gene: 14. The CDR3 spans 18 residues. Germline lookup yields CDR1 SGHRS and CDR2 YFSETQ. CDR3 loop: CASSPPGQGRLWNTEAFF. Here the CDR3 DNA reads TGCGCCAGCAGCCCTCCGGGACAGGGAAGGTTGTGGAACACTGAAGCTTTCTTT.

The V call is TRBV19, the J call TRBJ2-5; 7 bases are a match to TRBD1. Trimming at V came to 5 bases and at J to 1 base, leaving 4 bases not matched to a gene. The V gene's germline CDR1 is LNHDA and CDR2 SQIVND (reference sequence). This CDR3 comprises 14 residues. In DNA, the CDR3 is TGTGCCAGTAGTTTGACAGGGATCCAAGAGACCCAGTACTTC. This encodes CASSLTGIQETQYF.

V usage is TRBV6-5 and J usage is TRBJ2-5, with 7 nucleotides matching TRBD1. Germline V lookup: CDR1 MNHEY, CDR2 SVGAGI. The V and J ends lost 6 bases and 5 bases, in that order; junction bases with no gene match: 6. The CDR3 sequence is 13 residues long. CDR3 coding DNA: TGTGCCAGCAGCGACTACAGGGGCGAGACCCAGTACTTC. This encodes CASSDYRGETQYF.

The chain is built from TRBV10-3 and TRBJ2-3, with 13 nucleotides matching TRBD2. Germline V lookup: CDR1 ENHRY, CDR2 SYGVKD. This CDR3 has 16 residues. V trimming: 4 bases; J trimming: 5 bases; junction bases outside the gene matches: 6. This chain's CDR3 is CAISVGLAGMGDTQYF. CDR3 coding DNA: TGTGCCATCAGTGTGGGACTAGCGGGAATGGGAGATACGCAGTATTTT.

The chain combines TRBV5-1 with TRBJ2-1, with 9 bases matching TRBD2. V dropped 0 bases and J dropped 7; count of bases not matched to a gene: 5. The CDR3 is 15 residues long. The germline V gene has CDR1 SGHRS and CDR2 YFSETQ. The CDR3 DNA reads as TGCGCCAGCAGCTTGGGACTAGCGGTTTGGAATGAGCAGTTCTTC. This gives the protein CASSLGLAVWNEQFF. The full variable domain, its missing parts supplied by reference TRBV5-1 and TRBJ2-1, is KAGVTQTPRYLIKTRGQQVTLSCSPISGHRSVSWYQQTPGQGLQFLFEYFSETQRNKGNFPGRFSGRQFSNSRSEMNVSTLELGDSALYLCASSLGLAVWNEQFFGPGTRLTVL.

V and J are TRBV10-3 and TRBJ1-6; TRBD1 might be the D (5 bases). The germline gives CDR1 ENHRY, CDR2 SYGVKD. This CDR3 spans 13 amino acids. V was trimmed by 4 bases and J by 4 bases, leaving 5 bases between them. CDR3 in amino acids: CAISGQYNSPLHF. The CDR3 DNA is TGTGCCATCAGTGGACAGTATAATTCACCCCTCCACTTT.

J is TRBJ2-2 and V is TRBV24-1; D unresolved. This CDR3 is 18 amino acids long. Deletions cut 2 bases from V and 0 bases from J, with 15 bases between. Germline V lookup: CDR1 KGHDR, CDR2 SFDVKD. The chain's CDR3 is CATSDSAWSPANTGELFF. For the CDR3, the DNA is TGTGCCACCAGTGATTCGGCCTGGAGCCCCGCGAACACCGGGGAGCTGTTTTTT.

About this clone itself: This may be a read error: a much more frequent sequence differs by one nucleotide. The same CDR3 can be traced to other DNA sequences in this sample. The chain combines TRBV7-3 with TRBJ2-3; 9 bases map to TRBD2. V shed 3 bases, J shed 0 bases, and the junction held 1 base outside the gene matches. The CDR3 is made up of 15 amino acids. Germline V lookup: CDR1 SGHTA, CDR2 FQGTGA. The CDR3 coding sequence is TGTGCCAGCAGCTTGGCGGGGGGGAGCACAGATACGCAGTATTTT. Translation: CASSLAGGSTDTQYF.

DNA of the CDR3: TGTGCCAGCAGTTCAACAGGGGTTGGAAACACCATATATTTT. It yields the protein CASSSTGVGNTIYF. The chain combines TRBV28 with TRBJ1-3, with 7 positions matching TRBD1. J gave up 3 bases and V 4 bases, and 3 bases lay outside the gene matches. The CDR3 covers 14 residues. Germline V gene lookup returns CDR1 MDHEN and CDR2 SYDVKM.

This clone was counted between two and nine times. The V and J genes are TRBV10-3 and TRBJ2-5; the D gene is possibly TRBD2 (6 bases). This CDR3 has 16 residues. The germline CDR1 and CDR2 sequences are ENHRY and SYGVKD. Trimming left V 2 bases short and J 5 bases short, with 18 bases between. CDR3 sequence (DNA): TGTGCCATCAGTGAGGTTTACGAGGGAGGCCGTGAGACCCAGTACTTC. Protein sequence: CAISEVYEGGRETQYF.

The chain links TRBV19 to TRBJ1-5; no reliable D call. The CDR3 has 13 residues. Germline V lookup: CDR1 LNHDA, CDR2 SQIVND (reference sequence). V shed 7 bases and J shed 2 bases, with 9 bases lying between them. The CDR3 nucleotides are TGTGCCAGTACGGGGTTGGGCAATCAGCCCCAGCATTTT. Translation: CASTGLGNQPQHF.

This chain uses TRBV19 with TRBJ1-4, with D uncertain. The V gene lost 1 base and the J gene lost 0 bases, with 6 bases spanning the gap. Looked up from germline, CDR1 is LNHDA and CDR2 is SQIVND (reference sequence). The CDR3 totals 15 residues. The CDR3 here is CASSIVGTTNEKLFF. CDR3 DNA sequence: TGTGCCAGTAGTATAGTGGGCACAACTAATGAAAAACTGTTTTTT.

The V and J genes are TRBV12-3 or TRBV12-4 and TRBJ2-3; no reliable D call. The germline V and J ends were trimmed by 1 base and 5 bases, with 7 bases remaining between them. The CDR3 loop spans 13 amino acids. CDR3 bases: TGTGCCAGCAGTTTAGTTACGGGAGATACGCAGTATTTT. As protein: CASSLVTGDTQYF.